This TCR beta chain stems from a study of T cell changes during pregnancy in multiple sclerosis. TCRdb's copy holds only in-frame clones and misses some; the assay was immunoSEQ multiplex PCR. The sample consists of around 41,000 clones, roughly nine tenths of them appearing once. V shed 4 bases and J shed 0 bases, with 4 bases lying between them. Germline V gives CDR1 SGHTA, CDR2 FQGNSA. The CDR3 extends over 12 amino acids. The source is a female donor in good health, enrolled as a control in a pregnancy study. This sample comprised CD4+ T cells from peripheral blood mononuclear cells, obtained in the third trimester of pregnancy. The rearrangement uses TRBV7-2 and TRBJ2-7, with D unresolved. The CDR3 spells CASSSFSYEQYF. CDR3 in DNA: TGTGCCAGCAGCTCCTTCTCCTACGAGCAGTACTTC.